This record concerns one T cell receptor (beta chain) sequence. Its cognate antigen is unknown. RNA transcripts were the template for amplifying TCR beta CDR3 regions. TCR CDR3 regions were first amplified by RT-PCR with HTBI primers. A single record per CDR3 protein comes from TCRdb applying MiXCR to the multiplex PCR reads. The sample shows fewer than 650,000 distinct CDR3 sequences, about 45% of them seen only once. The sample comes from a study of T cells in Graves' hyperthyroidism and ophthalmopathy. The study, taken as a whole, reports: Among thyroid clonotypes expanded above 0.001, most also appeared in blood. Separating ophthalmopathy from stable hyperthyroidism was achieved by a 13 V-J model.

Germline CDR1 and CDR2: SGHRS and YFSETQ. The CDR3 sequence is 14 residues long. With 3 bases removed from V and 4 bases from J, the gap between germline ends came to 13 bases. The sequencing input was peripheral blood or thyroid tissue (not recorded which). The origin of this receptor is an adult woman with Graves' disease, either hyperthyroidism or ophthalmopathy (not recorded which). This sequence joins TRBV5-1 and TRBJ1-2; no reliable D call. Written as DNA, the CDR3 is TGCGCCAGCAGCTCGGCAGGTATCAGCTATGGCTACACCTTC. This encodes CASSSAGISYGYTF.